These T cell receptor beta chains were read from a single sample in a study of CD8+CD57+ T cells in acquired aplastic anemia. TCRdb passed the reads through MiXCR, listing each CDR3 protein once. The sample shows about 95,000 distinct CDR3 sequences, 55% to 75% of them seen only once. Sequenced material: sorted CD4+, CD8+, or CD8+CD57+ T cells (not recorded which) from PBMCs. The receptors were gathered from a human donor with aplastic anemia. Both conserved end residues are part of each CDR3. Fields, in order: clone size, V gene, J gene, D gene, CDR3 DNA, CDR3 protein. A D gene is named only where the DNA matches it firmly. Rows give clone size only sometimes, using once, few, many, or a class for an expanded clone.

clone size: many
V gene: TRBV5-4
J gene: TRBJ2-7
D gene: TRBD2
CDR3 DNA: TGTGCCAGCAGCGATACCCAGCGGGGGCCGATCTACGAGCAGTACTTC
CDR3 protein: CASSDTQRGPIYEQYF

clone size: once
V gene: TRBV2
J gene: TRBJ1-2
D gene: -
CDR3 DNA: TGTGCCAGCAGTGAAGCAAGGGCAATATATGGCTACACCTTC
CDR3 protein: CASSEARAIYGYTF

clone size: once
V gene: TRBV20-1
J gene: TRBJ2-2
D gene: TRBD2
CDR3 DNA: TGCAGTGCTAGGCGCGGGGGTCCGAACACCGGGGAGCTGTTTTTT
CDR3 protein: CSARRGGPNTGELFF

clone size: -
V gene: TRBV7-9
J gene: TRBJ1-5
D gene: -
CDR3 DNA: TGTGCCAGCAGCTTAGACTCAGGGAATCAGCCCCAGCATTTT
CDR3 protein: CASSLDSGNQPQHF

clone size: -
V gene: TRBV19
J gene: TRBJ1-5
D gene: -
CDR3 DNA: TGTGCCAGTAGTGGTACGTTTCCCGGGGGCAGTCAGCCCCAGCATTTT
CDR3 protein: CASSGTFPGGSQPQHF

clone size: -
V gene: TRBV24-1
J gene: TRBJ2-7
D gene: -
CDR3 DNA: TGTGCCACCAGTGGTGGCGGGCACTCCTACGAGCAGTACTTC
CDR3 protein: CATSGGGHSYEQYF

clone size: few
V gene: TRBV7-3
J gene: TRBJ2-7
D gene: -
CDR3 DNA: TGTGCCAGCAGCTTACGGCAGGGTAACAACGAGCAGTACTTC
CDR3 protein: CASSLRQGNNEQYF

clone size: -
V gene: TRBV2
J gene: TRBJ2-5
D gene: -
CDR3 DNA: TGCGCCAGCAGTGAAGGGCACCCGAGACGGGAGACCCAGTACTTC
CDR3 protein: CASSEGHPRRETQYF

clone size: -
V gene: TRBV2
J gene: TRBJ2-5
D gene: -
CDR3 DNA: TGTGCCAGCAGTTTTAATTCCGAGACCCAGTACTTC
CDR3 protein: CASSFNSETQYF

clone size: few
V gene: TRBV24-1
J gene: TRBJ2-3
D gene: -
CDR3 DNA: TGTGCCACCAGTGATTCGGGGCACTATACGCAGTATTTT
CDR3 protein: CATSDSGHYTQYF